This is a list of T cell receptor beta chains from one sample in a study of shared clonotypes between healthy human individuals. Clones were sequenced by immunoSEQ multiplex PCR, and TCRdb holds only the in-frame ones, with some missing. The sample lists 450,000 to 500,000 clones; 70% to 80% were seen once. The material sequenced was PBMCs. These receptors were taken from a woman aged 35 to 49 in good health. Some clones in this sample may be carry-over from other donors' samples. Each CDR3 is given with its conserved first and last residue. D genes are given only for firm matches. Expanded clones are given a class, and other clones once, few, many or no size at all.

d_call,v_call,j_call,clone_size,cdr3_nt,cdr3_aa
.,TRBV28,TRBJ2-5,.,TGTGCCAGCAGTTCAATCCAGCAGTACTTC,CASSSIQQYF
.,TRBV7-9,TRBJ1-1,.,TGTGCCAGCAGCTCCCGATCTGTGAACACTGAAGCTTTCTTT,CASSSRSVNTEAFF
.,TRBV5-4,TRBJ2-3,once,TGTGCCAGCAGCTCCAAGACCAACCCCCAAGATACGCAGTATTTT,CASSSKTNPQDTQYF
TRBD1,TRBV4-2,TRBJ2-5,.,TGTGCCAGCAGCTCGGGACAGCTCCTAAACCAAGAGACCCAGTACTTC,CASSSGQLLNQETQYF
.,TRBV29-1,TRBJ2-1,.,TGCAGCGTTGGTGGGGGGGCGAATGAGCAGTTCTTC,CSVGGGANEQFF
TRBD1,TRBV19,TRBJ2-2,.,TGTGCCAGTAGCCCACAGGGGAGCACCGGGGAGCTGTTTTTT,CASSPQGSTGELFF
TRBD1,TRBV11-2,TRBJ1-1,.,TGTGCCAGCAGCGATCCGGGACAGGGAAACACTGAAGCTTTCTTT,CASSDPGQGNTEAFF
TRBD2,TRBV7-2,TRBJ2-7,.,TGTGCCAGCAGATTAGTGGGCGGGAGCCCCCACGAGCAGTACTTC,CASRLVGGSPHEQYF
TRBD2,TRBV19,TRBJ2-2,.,TGTGCCAGTAGTATTCCGGCGGGAGGGCCCTCTTTGTCCGGGGAGCTGTTTTTT,CASSIPAGGPSLSGELFF
.,TRBV7-2,TRBJ2-1,.,TGTGCCAGCAGCTTAGAGGCGTCCGGGGGTGAGCAGTTCTTC,CASSLEASGGEQFF
.,TRBV9,TRBJ2-7,.,TGTGCCAGCAGCGGCCTCTGGGGCTCCTACGAGCAGTACTTC,CASSGLWGSYEQYF
.,TRBV27,TRBJ1-5,.,TGTGCCAGCAGGGGATTGGCAGGTGGGCAGCCCCAGCATTTT,CASRGLAGGQPQHF
.,TRBV19,TRBJ2-2,.,TGTGCCAGTAAGACAGCCCCCGGGGTTACCGGGGAGCTGTTTTTT,CASKTAPGVTGELFF
.,TRBV28,TRBJ1-2,.,TGTGCCAGCGGTTTAACGTCGGGGGGCTATGGCTACACCTTC,CASGLTSGGYGYTF
.,TRBV11-1,TRBJ1-1,many,TGTGCCAGCAGCTTAGATGGCGGGGAAGCTTTCTTT,CASSLDGGEAFF
.,TRBV28,TRBJ2-5,.,TGTGCCAGCAGTTTATGGCAGGGCCAAGAGACCCAGTACTTC,CASSLWQGQETQYF
.,TRBV4-2,TRBJ2-1,.,TGTGCCAGCAGCCAACGGAGGGATGAGCAGTTCTTC,CASSQRRDEQFF
TRBD2,TRBV7-2,TRBJ2-2,.,TGTGCCAGCAAACGAGCGGGAGGAACGGCCGGGGAGCTGTTTTTT,CASKRAGGTAGELFF
.,TRBV11-1,TRBJ2-7,.,TGTGCCAGCAGCCAAGACGGCGAGCAGTACTTC,CASSQDGEQYF
TRBD1,TRBV19,TRBJ2-7,.,TGTGCCAGTAGTATCAGGGACAGGTTCGAGCAGTACTTC,CASSIRDRFEQYF
.,TRBV9,TRBJ2-6,.,TGTGCCAGCAGCGTGTTCCCCGGGGCCAACGTCCTGACTTTC,CASSVFPGANVLTF
.,TRBV10-1,TRBJ2-3,.,TGCGCCAGCAGTGAAGTCCGAACAGGGCCAGATACGCAGTATTTT,CASSEVRTGPDTQYF
.,TRBV4-1,TRBJ2-3,once,TGCGCCAGCAGCCCGCGCAACTCCGCAGATACGCAGTATTTT,CASSPRNSADTQYF
TRBD2,TRBV5-4,TRBJ2-3,.,TGTGCCAGCAGCACCTGGACTAGCGGGAGTGGGCAGTATTTT,CASSTWTSGSGQYF
.,TRBV2,TRBJ1-5,.,TGTGCCAGCACCAGAACTGGGGAGGTCCAGCCCCAGCATTTT,CASTRTGEVQPQHF
TRBD1,TRBV5-1,TRBJ2-7,.,TGCGCCAGCAGCTCGGGGACAGCCAACTACGAGCAGTACTTC,CASSSGTANYEQYF
TRBD1,TRBV28,TRBJ1-3,once,TGTGCCACCCGCGACAGGGTAAACTCTGGAAACACCATATATTTT,CATRDRVNSGNTIYF
.,TRBV19,TRBJ1-3,.,TGTGCCAGTAGTTTCCTTACAGGAAACACCATATATTTT,CASSFLTGNTIYF
TRBD2,TRBV5-8,TRBJ2-1,.,TGTGCCAGCAGCTTAGGGACTAAAGGTTACAATGAGCAGTTCTTC,CASSLGTKGYNEQFF
TRBD2,TRBV5-8,TRBJ2-1,.,TGTGCCAGCAGCTGGGATCGGGGCGGGAGCTCCTACAATGAGCAGTTCTTC,CASSWDRGGSSYNEQFF
TRBD1,TRBV7-2,TRBJ2-7,.,TGTGCCAGCAGCCGACAGGGCGGCGGCTACGAGCAGTACTTC,CASSRQGGGYEQYF
.,TRBV6-5,TRBJ1-5,.,TGTGCCAGCAGTTACTCGGGGAAGGGCCAGCCCCAGCATTTT,CASSYSGKGQPQHF
.,TRBV11-3,TRBJ2-1,.,TGTGCCAGCAGCTTAGGGGTGAGCTACAATGAGCAGTTCTTC,CASSLGVSYNEQFF
TRBD1,TRBV4-3,TRBJ2-7,.,TGCGCCAGCAGCCAAGGACAGGGGGCGGGCGAGCAGTACTTC,CASSQGQGAGEQYF
.,TRBV7-2,TRBJ1-4,once,TGTGCCAGCAGCTCTACCTCTAATGAAAAACTGTTTTTT,CASSSTSNEKLFF
.,TRBV28,TRBJ1-2,few,TGTGCCTCTCGCGGTTCAGGCTATGGCTACACCTTC,CASRGSGYGYTF
TRBD2,TRBV28,TRBJ2-1,.,TGTGCCAGCAGTTTAAGACTAGCGGGAGGTTTTGAGCAGTTCTTC,CASSLRLAGGFEQFF
.,TRBV11-2,TRBJ2-3,.,TGTGCCAGCAGCCCTAACCCCGACCGCTTCACAGATACGCAGTATTTT,CASSPNPDRFTDTQYF
.,TRBV19,TRBJ1-3,.,TGTGCCAGTAGTATAGCGGCAGGCTCTGGAAACACCATATATTTT,CASSIAAGSGNTIYF
.,TRBV7-9,TRBJ2-1,.,TGTGCCAGCAGCTTAGGGAGCAATGAGCAGTTCTTC,CASSLGSNEQFF
.,TRBV28,TRBJ2-7,.,TGTGCCAGCAGTTCCTTGGACGGTGGCCCGCCAGGGGAGCAGTACTTC,CASSSLDGGPPGEQYF
TRBD1,TRBV6-5,TRBJ2-3,many,TGTGCCAGCAGATTATCGACAGGGCTAGATACGCAGTATTTT,CASRLSTGLDTQYF
.,TRBV19,TRBJ1-2,.,TGTGCCAGTAGAAAACAGGGCTATGGCTACACCTTC,CASRKQGYGYTF
.,TRBV7-2,TRBJ1-5,few,TGTGCCAGCAGCTTGTCCCGGGACATTGAACCCCAGCATTTT,CASSLSRDIEPQHF
.,TRBV27,TRBJ2-7,.,TGTGCCAGCAGTCCCCCCCCGGGAGTCCCCCGCGACGAGCAGTACTTC,CASSPPPGVPRDEQYF
.,TRBV5-1,TRBJ1-5,.,TGCGCCAGCAGCTTGTTTTCGGGGGACCAGCCCCAGCATTTT,CASSLFSGDQPQHF
TRBD1,TRBV7-2,TRBJ1-1,.,TGTGCCAGCAGCCTGACAGGGGCGAACACTGAAGCTTTCTTT,CASSLTGANTEAFF
TRBD2,TRBV15,TRBJ2-5,.,TGTGCCACCAGCGGTGGGACTAACCTCCCGCAAGAGACCCAGTACTTC,CATSGGTNLPQETQYF
TRBD2,TRBV2,TRBJ2-3,.,TGTGCCAGCAGGGGGACTAGCGCTAGCACAGATACGCAGTATTTT,CASRGTSASTDTQYF
TRBD1,TRBV18,TRBJ1-5,.,TGTGCCAGCTCACAGGGACAGGTTAATCAGCCCCAGCATTTT,CASSQGQVNQPQHF
.,TRBV14,TRBJ2-1,once,TGTGCCAGCAGCCAAGAGGTGTTCAGCTCCTACAATGAGCAGTTCTTC,CASSQEVFSSYNEQFF
.,TRBV7-3,TRBJ1-1,.,TGTGCCAGCAGCCGGCTCTCGGCTGAAGCTTTCTTT,CASSRLSAEAFF
TRBD1,TRBV2,TRBJ2-7,.,TGTGCCATAGGGGACAGATGGTACGAGCAGTACTTC,CAIGDRWYEQYF
.,TRBV27,TRBJ1-1,.,TGTGCCAGCAGTTTGGGGTTACAGATGAACACTGAAGCTTTCTTT,CASSLGLQMNTEAFF
.,TRBV4-3,TRBJ2-2,.,TGCGCCAGCAGCCGGGGACGGGTAGGAACAACCGGGGAGCTGTTTTTT,CASSRGRVGTTGELFF
.,TRBV7-9,TRBJ2-2,.,TGTGCCAGCAGCTTCAGGGCGACCGGGGAGCTGTTTTTT,CASSFRATGELFF